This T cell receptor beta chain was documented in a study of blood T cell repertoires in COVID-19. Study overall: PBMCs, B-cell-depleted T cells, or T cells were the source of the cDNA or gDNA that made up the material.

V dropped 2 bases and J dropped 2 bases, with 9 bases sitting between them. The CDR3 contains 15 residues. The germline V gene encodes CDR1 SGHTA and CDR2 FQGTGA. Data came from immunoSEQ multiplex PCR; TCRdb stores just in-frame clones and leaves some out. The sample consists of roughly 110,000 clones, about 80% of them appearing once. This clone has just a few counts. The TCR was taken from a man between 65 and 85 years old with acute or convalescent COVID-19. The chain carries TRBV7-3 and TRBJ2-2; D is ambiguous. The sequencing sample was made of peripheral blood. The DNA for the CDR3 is TGTGCCAGCAGCTTAGGAGACCGTAACACCGGGGAGCTGTTTTTT. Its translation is CASSLGDRNTGELFF.